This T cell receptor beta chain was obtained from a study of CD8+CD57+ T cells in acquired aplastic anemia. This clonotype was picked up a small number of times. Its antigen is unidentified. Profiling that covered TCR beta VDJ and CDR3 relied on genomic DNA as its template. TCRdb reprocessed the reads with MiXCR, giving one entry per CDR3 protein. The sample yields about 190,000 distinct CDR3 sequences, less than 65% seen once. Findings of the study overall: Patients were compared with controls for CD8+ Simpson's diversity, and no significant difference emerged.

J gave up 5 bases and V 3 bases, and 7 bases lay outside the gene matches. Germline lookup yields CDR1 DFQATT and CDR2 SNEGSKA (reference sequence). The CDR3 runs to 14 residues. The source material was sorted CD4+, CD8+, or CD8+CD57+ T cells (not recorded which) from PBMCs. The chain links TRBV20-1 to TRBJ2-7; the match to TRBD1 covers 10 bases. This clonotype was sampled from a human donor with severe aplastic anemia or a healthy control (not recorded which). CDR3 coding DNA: TGCAGTGCTAGTCGTTGGGACAGGGGCCACGAGCAGTACTTC. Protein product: CSASRWDRGHEQYF.